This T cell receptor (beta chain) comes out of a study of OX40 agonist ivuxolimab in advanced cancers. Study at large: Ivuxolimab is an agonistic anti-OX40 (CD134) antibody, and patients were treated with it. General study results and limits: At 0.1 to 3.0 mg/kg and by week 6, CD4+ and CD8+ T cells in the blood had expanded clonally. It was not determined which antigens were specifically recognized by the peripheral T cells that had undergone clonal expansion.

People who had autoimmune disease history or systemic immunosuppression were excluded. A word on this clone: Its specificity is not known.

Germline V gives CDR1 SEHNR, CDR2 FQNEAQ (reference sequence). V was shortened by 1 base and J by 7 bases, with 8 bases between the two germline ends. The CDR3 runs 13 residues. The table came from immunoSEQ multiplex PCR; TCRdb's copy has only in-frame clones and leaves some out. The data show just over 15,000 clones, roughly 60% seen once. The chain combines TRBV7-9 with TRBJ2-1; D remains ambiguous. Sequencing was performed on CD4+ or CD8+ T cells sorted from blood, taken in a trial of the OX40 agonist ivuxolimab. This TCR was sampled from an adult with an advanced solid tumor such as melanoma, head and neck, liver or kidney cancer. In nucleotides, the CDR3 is TGTGCCAGCAGCTTAGAAGGTTCAAATGAGCAGTTCTTC. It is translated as CASSLEGSNEQFF.